This T cell receptor beta chain is from a study of T cells after posttransplantation cyclophosphamide. Study-wide points: Donor CD8+ memory clones often dominated recipient blood repertoires at later times. TRB overlap between skin or GI tissue T cells and blood was limited. TRB clonality was highly associated with recipient CMV seropositivity and reactivation.

A marrow graft followed busulfan-fludarabine conditioning, with cyclophosphamide on days +3 and +4. Germline CDR1 and CDR2: SGHVS and FQNEAQ. This CDR3 contains 13 residues. The V segment lost 5 bases and the J segment 4 bases; nucleotides outside the gene matches: 5. TCRdb's table, derived via immunoSEQ multiplex PCR, lists solely in-frame clones and lacks some. This sample has roughly 5,100 clones, each found more than once. This clone was seen more than once but under ten times. What it recognizes is unknown. J is TRBJ2-7 and V is TRBV7-8; 7 bases line up with TRBD1. This clonotype was sampled from a female patient aged 30 to 45 who received an allogeneic stem cell transplant from an unrelated donor, was CMV-positive, and had acute and chronic GVHD. Some T cells may be the graft donor's. The sample here was PBMCs, taken after allogeneic stem cell transplant with posttransplant cyclophosphamide. As DNA, the CDR3 is TGTGCCAGCAGCAACGGACAGGCATACGAGCAGTACTTC. As protein: CASSNGQAYEQYF.